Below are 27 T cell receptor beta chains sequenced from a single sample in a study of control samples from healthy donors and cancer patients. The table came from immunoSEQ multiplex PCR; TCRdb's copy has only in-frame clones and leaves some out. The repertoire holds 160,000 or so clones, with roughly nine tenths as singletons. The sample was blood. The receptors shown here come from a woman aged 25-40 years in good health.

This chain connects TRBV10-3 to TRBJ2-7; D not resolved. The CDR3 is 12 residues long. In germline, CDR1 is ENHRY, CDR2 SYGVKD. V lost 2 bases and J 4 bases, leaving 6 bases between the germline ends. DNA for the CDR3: TGTGCCATCAGTGAGGCCCAATACGAGCAGTACTTC. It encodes CAISEAQYEQYF.

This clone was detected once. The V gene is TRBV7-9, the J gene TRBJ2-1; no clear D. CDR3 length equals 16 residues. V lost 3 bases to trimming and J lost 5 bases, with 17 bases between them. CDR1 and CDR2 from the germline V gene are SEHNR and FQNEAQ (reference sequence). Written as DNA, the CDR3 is TGTGCCAGCAGCTTCCCAAAGTGGAGTGGAAACAATGAGCAGTTCTTC. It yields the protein CASSFPKWSGNNEQFF.

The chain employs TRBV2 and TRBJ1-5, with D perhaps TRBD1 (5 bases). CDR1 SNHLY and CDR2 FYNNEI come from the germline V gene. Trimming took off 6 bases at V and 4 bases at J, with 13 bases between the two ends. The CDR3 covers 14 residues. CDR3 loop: CASSPGVLNQPQHF. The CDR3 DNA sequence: TGTGCCAGCAGCCCGGGGGTTCTTAATCAGCCCCAGCATTTT.

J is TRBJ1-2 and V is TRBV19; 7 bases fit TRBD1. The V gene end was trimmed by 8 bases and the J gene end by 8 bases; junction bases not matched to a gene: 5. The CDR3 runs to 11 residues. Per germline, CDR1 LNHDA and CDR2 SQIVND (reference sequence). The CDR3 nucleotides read TGTGCCAGTGGTAACAGGGGCGGCTACACCTTC. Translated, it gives CASGNRGGYTF.

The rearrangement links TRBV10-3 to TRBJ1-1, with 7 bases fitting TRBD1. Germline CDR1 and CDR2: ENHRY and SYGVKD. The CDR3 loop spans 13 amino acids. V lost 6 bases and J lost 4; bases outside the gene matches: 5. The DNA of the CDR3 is TGTGCCATCAGGGACAGGCAGGCCACTGAAGCTTTCTTT. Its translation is CAIRDRQATEAFF.

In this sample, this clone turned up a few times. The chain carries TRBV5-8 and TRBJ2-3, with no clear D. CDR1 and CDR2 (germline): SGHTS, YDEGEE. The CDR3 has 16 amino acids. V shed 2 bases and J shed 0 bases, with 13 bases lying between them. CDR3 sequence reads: CASSFSGLSSTDTQYF. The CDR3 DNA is TGTGCCAGCAGCTTCTCCGGGTTGTCTAGCACAGATACGCAGTATTTT.

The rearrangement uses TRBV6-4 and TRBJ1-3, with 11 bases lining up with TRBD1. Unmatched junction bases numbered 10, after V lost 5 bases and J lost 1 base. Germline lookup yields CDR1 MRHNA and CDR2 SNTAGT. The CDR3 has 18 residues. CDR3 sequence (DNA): TGTGCCAGCAGTCCGGACAGGGGGCGACAGGTTTCTGGAAACACCATATATTTT. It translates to CASSPDRGRQVSGNTIYF.

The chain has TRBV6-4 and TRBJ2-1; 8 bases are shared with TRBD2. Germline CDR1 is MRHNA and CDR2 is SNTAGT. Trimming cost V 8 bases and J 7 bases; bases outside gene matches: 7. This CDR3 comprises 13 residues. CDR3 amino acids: CASASGLGNEQFF. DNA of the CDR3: TGTGCCAGCGCCTCGGGACTAGGTAATGAGCAGTTCTTC.

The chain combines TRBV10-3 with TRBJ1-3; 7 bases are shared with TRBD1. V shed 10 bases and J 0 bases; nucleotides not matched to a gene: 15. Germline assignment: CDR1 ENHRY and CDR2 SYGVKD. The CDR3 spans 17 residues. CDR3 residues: CARGTVKANFSGNTIYF. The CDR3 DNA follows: TGTGCCAGAGGGACAGTCAAAGCGAATTTCTCTGGAAACACCATATATTTT.

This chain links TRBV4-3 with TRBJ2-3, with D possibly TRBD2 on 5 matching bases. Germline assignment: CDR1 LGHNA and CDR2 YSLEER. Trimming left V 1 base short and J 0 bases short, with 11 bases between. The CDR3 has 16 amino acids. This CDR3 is CASSQGPLASTDTQYF. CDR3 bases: TGCGCCAGCAGCCAAGGCCCCCTAGCTAGCACAGATACGCAGTATTTT.

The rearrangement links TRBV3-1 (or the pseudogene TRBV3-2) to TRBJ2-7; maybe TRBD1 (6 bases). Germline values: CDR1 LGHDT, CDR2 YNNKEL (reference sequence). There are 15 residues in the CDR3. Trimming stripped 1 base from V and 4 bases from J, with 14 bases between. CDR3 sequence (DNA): TGTGCCAGCAGCCAAGCCCCGGGACAAACATACGAGCAGTACTTC. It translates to CASSQAPGQTYEQYF.

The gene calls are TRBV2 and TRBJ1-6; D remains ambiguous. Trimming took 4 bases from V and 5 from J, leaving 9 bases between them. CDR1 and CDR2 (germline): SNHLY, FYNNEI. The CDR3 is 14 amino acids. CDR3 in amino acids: CASSAQLNNSPLHF. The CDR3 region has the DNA TGTGCCAGCAGTGCGCAGCTTAATAATTCACCCCTCCACTTT.

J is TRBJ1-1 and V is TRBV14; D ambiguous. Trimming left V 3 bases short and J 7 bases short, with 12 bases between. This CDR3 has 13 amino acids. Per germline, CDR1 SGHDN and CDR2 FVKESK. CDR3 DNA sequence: TGTGCCAGCAGCCAGAACGCAGGAGGTGAAGCTTTCTTT. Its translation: CASSQNAGGEAFF. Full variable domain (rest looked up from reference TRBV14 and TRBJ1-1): EAGVTQFPSHSVIEKGQTVTLRCDPISGHDNLYWYRRVMGKEIKFLLHFVKESKQDESGMPNNRFLAERTGGTYSTLKVQPAELEDSGVYFCASSQNAGGEAFFGQGTRLTVV.

The CDR3 loop reads CAISSSTGGSYNEQFF. DNA for the CDR3: TGTGCCATCAGCAGTTCGACAGGGGGCTCCTACAATGAGCAGTTCTTC. The V call is TRBV10-3, the J call TRBJ2-1; 9 nucleotides line up with TRBD1. The V and J ends lost 6 bases and 0 bases, in that order; junction bases with no gene match: 6. This CDR3 contains 16 residues. The germline V gene has CDR1 ENHRY and CDR2 SYGVKD.

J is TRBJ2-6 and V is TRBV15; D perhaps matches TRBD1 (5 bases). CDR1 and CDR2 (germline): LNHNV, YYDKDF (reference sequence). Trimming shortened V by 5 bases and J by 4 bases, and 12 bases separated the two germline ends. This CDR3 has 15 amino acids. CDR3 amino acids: CATSPWGSGANVLTF. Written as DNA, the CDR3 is TGTGCCACCAGCCCATGGGGCTCCGGGGCCAACGTCCTGACTTTC.

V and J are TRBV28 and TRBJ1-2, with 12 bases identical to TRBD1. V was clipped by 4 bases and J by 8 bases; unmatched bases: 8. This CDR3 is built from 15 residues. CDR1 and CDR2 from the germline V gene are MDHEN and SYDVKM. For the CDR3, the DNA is TGTGCCAGCAGTTCAACCGGGACAGGGGGCTTAGGCTACACCTTC. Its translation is CASSSTGTGGLGYTF.

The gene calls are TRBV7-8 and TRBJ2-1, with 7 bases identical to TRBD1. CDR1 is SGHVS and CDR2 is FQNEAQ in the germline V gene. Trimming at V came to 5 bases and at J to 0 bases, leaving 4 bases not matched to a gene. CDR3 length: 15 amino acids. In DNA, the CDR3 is TGTGCCAGCAGCCCAGGGGGTAGCTCCTACAATGAGCAGTTCTTC. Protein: CASSPGGSSYNEQFF.

In DNA form, the CDR3 reads TGTGCCTGGAGTGTAAACAATTGGGGGGAGCTGTTTTTT. Amino acids: CAWSVNNWGELFF. The chain carries TRBV30 and TRBJ2-2; D gene uncertain. CDR1 is GTSNPN and CDR2 is SVGIG in the germline V gene (reference sequence). Trimming pared 0 bases from V and 8 bases from J, leaving 10 bases between. CDR3 size: 13 residues. Combining the CDR3 with reference TRBV30 and TRBJ2-2 gives the whole variable domain SQTIHQWPATLVQPVGSPLSLECTVEGTSNPNLYWYRQAAGRGLQLLFYSVGIGQISSEVPQNLSASRPQDRQFILSSKKLLLSDSGFYLCAWSVNNWGELFFGEGSRLTVL.

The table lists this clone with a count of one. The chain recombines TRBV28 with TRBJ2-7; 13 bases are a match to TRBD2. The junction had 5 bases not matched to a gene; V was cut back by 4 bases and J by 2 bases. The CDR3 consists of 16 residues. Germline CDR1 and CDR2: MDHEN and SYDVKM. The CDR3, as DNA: TGTGCCAGCAGTTACCAGGGACTAGCGGGGACCTACGAGCAGTACTTC. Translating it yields CASSYQGLAGTYEQYF.

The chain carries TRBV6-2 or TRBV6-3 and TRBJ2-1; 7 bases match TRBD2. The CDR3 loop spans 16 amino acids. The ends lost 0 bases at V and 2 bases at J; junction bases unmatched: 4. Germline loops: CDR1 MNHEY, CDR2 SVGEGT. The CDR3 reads CASSYSLGGAYNEQFF. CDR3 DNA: TGTGCCAGCAGTTACTCCCTGGGGGGGGCCTACAATGAGCAGTTCTTC.

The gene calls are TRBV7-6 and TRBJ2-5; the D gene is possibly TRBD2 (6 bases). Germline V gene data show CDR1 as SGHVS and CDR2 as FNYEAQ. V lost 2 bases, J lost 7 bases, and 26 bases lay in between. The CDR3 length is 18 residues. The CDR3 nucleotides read TGTGCCAGCAGCTTATCGTTGAAAGGAGGGATACCAAAGGGGACCCAGTACTTC. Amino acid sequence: CASSLSLKGGIPKGTQYF. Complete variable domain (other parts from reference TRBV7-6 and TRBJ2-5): GAGVSQSPRYKVTKRGQDVALRCDPISGHVSLYWYRQALGQGPEFLTYFNYEAQQDKSGLPNDRFSAERPEGSISTLTIQRTEQRDSAMYRCASSLSLKGGIPKGTQYFGPGTRLLVL.

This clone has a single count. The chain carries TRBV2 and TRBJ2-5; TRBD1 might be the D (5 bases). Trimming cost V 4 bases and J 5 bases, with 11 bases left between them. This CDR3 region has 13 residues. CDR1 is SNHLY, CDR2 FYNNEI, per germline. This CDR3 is CASSVRGGETQYF. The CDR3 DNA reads TGTGCCAGCAGTGTAAGGGGTGGGGAGACCCAGTACTTC.

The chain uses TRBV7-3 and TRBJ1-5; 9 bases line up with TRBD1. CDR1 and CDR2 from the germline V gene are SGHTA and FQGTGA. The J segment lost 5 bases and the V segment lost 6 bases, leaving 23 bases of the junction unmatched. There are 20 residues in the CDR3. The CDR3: CASRGGHPDRGGVIDQPQHF. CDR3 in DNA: TGTGCCAGCAGAGGCGGTCATCCGGACAGGGGAGGGGTAATTGATCAGCCCCAGCATTTT.

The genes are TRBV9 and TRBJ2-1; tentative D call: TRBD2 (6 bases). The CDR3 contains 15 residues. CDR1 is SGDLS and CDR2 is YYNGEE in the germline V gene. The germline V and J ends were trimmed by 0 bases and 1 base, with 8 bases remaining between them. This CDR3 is CASSVGGRSYNEQFF. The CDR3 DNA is TGTGCCAGCAGCGTAGGAGGGAGGTCCTACAATGAGCAGTTCTTC.

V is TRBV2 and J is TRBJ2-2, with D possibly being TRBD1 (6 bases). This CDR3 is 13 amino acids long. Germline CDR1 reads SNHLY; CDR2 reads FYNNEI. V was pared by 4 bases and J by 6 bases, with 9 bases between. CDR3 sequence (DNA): TGTGCCAGCAGTGGACAGGAGGCCGGGGAGCTGTTTTTT. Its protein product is CASSGQEAGELFF.

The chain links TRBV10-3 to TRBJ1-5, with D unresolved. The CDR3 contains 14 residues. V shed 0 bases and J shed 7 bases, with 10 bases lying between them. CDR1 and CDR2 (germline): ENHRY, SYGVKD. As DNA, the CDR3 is TGTGCCATCAGTGAGTCGGGAGCTCTCCAGCCCCAGCATTTT. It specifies CAISESGALQPQHF.

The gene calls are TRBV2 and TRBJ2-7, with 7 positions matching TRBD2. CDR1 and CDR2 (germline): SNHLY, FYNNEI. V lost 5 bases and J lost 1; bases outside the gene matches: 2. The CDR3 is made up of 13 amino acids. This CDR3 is CASSSGKSYEQYF. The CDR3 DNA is TGTGCCAGCAGTAGCGGGAAGTCCTACGAGCAGTACTTC. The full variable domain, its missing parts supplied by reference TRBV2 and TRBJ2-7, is EPEVTQTPSHQVTQMGQEVILRCVPISNHLYFYWYRQILGQKVEFLVSFYNNEISEKSEIFDDQFSVERPDGSNFTLKIRSTKLEDSAMYFCASSSGKSYEQYFGPGTRLTVT.